Included here is one TCR beta chain sequence, with context. The junction does not match germline at one end; this may be a read error. The data stem from a study of cytomegalovirus exposure and HLA in healthy donors. Germline V lookup: CDR1 SSHAT, CDR2 FNYEAQ (reference sequence). There are 13 residues in the CDR3. The PCR made use of 60 Vbeta and 13 Jbeta primers. The assay was immunoSEQ multiplex PCR, and TCRdb's table has in-frame clones only and misses some. The sample lists roughly 100,000 clones, around four fifths occurring once. Input material: PBMCs. This chain joins TRBV7-7 and TRBJ1-1; 7 bases agree with TRBD1. The receptor's source is a middle-aged man in good health and CMV-seronegative. The CDR3 here is CASSLGTDTEAFF. The DNA for the CDR3 is TGTGCTAGCAGCCTTGGGACAGACACTGAAGCTTTCTTT.